This T cell receptor beta chain came from a study of molecular identifiers for immune sequencing clone quantification. Each CDR3 protein is one row after TCRdb ran MiXCR on the PCR reads. The data show under 600,000 distinct CDR3 sequences, 20% to 25% seen once. Germline assignment: CDR1 SQVTM and CDR2 ANQGSEA. The CDR3 runs 14 residues. A note on this clonotype: Possible read error: a much larger clone is one base away.

The sequenced sample consisted of naive CD8+ T cells from blood, with Jurkat cell RNA spiked in. As for subset: FACS-sorted CD8+CD4-CCR7+CD45RA+ naive T cells. This receptor was identified in a human donor in good health. Some libraries in this study had Jurkat cell RNA spiked in. The chain combines TRBV29-1 with TRBJ1-2; D is unclear. The DNA of the CDR3 is TGCAGCGTTGACTGGTCTGCCGCCATCTATGGCTACATCTTC. It yields the protein CSVDWSAAIYGYIF.